Listed below are T cell receptor beta chains from one sample, sequenced in a study of blood T cell repertoires in COVID-19. The repertoire was sequenced with immunoSEQ multiplex PCR; TCRdb's copy has only in-frame clones and lacks some. The table shows about 440,000 clones, with 70% to 90% occurring only once. Sequencing was carried out using PBMCs or T cells enriched from blood (not recorded which). These TCRs come from a woman aged 18 to 35 with acute COVID-19. CDR3s include the opening cysteine and the closing phenylalanine or tryptophan. D genes are given only for firm matches. Rows may omit the clone size; those that give it use once, few, many or a size class.

>NA|TRBD1|TRBJ1-6|TRBV19
CASSARQGHNSPLHF
TGTGCCAGTAGTGCACGACAGGGGCACAATTCACCCCTCCACTTT
>few|TRBD2|TRBJ2-7|TRBV2
CASSGQGGTYEQYF
TGTGCCAGCAGTGGGCAGGGAGGGACCTACGAGCAGTACTTC
>NA|TRBD2|TRBJ2-7|TRBV27
CASSLGGSEQYF
TGTGCCAGCAGTTTAGGCGGGAGCGAGCAGTACTTC
>NA|NA|TRBJ2-7|TRBV14
CASSQGTALEQYF
TGTGCCAGCAGCCAAGGTACAGCTCTCGAGCAGTACTTC
>NA|TRBD1|TRBJ1-1|TRBV28
CASSIPGQGIPEAFF
TGTGCCAGCAGTATCCCTGGACAGGGGATTCCTGAAGCTTTCTTT
>NA|TRBD1|TRBJ1-5|TRBV5-5
CASSYGQGSNQPQHF
TGTGCCAGCAGCTACGGACAGGGAAGCAATCAGCCCCAGCATTTT
>NA|NA|TRBJ2-1|TRBV7-8
CASSLSLRRGLNNEQFF
TGTGCCAGCAGCTTATCCCTAAGGCGGGGGCTAAACAATGAGCAGTTCTTC
>NA|NA|TRBJ1-1|TRBV11-1
CASSFGSRAGTEAFF
TGTGCCAGCAGCTTCGGTTCTAGGGCAGGGACTGAAGCTTTCTTT
>NA|NA|TRBJ1-4|TRBV7-9
CASSSPGTTNEKLFF
TGTGCCAGCAGCTCACCCGGGACAACGAATGAAAAACTGTTTTTT
>NA|NA|TRBJ1-2|TRBV4-3
CASSQEWEGTNYGYTF
TGCGCCAGCAGCCAAGAGTGGGAGGGGACTAACTATGGCTACACCTTC
>NA|TRBD1|TRBJ2-3|TRBV13
CASPQGDTQYF
TGTGCCAGCCCACAGGGGGATACGCAGTATTTT